Below, 22 T cell receptor beta chains from the same sample are listed, as sequenced in a study of Graves' ophthalmopathy and Graves' hyperthyroidism. TCR beta CDR3 regions were amplified from RNA transcripts. First-round RT-PCR used HTBI primers; second-round multiplex PCR followed. TCRdb redid the calling of the multiplex PCR reads with MiXCR, one entry per CDR3 protein. The sample lists approximately 410,000 distinct CDR3 sequences, approximately 15% occurring once. Sequencing was performed on peripheral blood. The receptors were sampled from a woman aged 18-29 years with stable Graves' hyperthyroidism.

This clonotype was recorded at least ten times. This sequence joins TRBV6-1 and TRBJ1-6; possibly TRBD1 for D (5 bases). CDR3 length: 14 residues. CDR1 is MNHNS and CDR2 is SASEGT in the germline V gene. The V gene lost 5 bases and the J gene lost 9 bases, with 14 bases spanning the gap. Here the CDR3 DNA reads TGTGCCAGCAGTCCGGGACCGACTGCTTCACCCCTCCACTTT. Protein product: CASSPGPTASPLHF.

A note on this clonotype: It may be a read error: a sequence one base away is much more abundant. The chain is built from TRBV9 and TRBJ1-2; 7 nucleotides align to TRBD1. The CDR3 totals 13 residues. Looked up from germline, CDR1 is SGDLS and CDR2 is YYNGEE. The CDR3 reads CASSALTGLGFTF. The CDR3 DNA follows: TGTGCCAGCAGCGCCCTGACAGGGTTGGGCTTCACCTTC.

This clonotype was seen more than once but under ten times. The gene calls are TRBV6-2 or TRBV6-3 and TRBJ1-1; 9 bases fit TRBD1. The CDR3 runs 16 residues. J was trimmed by 1 base and V by 6 bases; bases with no gene match: 9. The germline V gene encodes CDR1 MNHEY and CDR2 SVGEGT. The CDR3 protein is CASSSLRTGANTEAFF. The CDR3 DNA is TGTGCCAGCAGCTCTCTACGGACAGGGGCGAACACTGAAGCTTTCTTT.

This clonotype was seen many times. The V and J genes are TRBV6-1 and TRBJ1-1; TRBD1 might be the D (6 bases). Trimming took off 3 bases at V and 3 bases at J, with 14 bases between the two ends. Germline V lookup: CDR1 MNHNS, CDR2 SASEGT. The CDR3 extends over 15 amino acids. CDR3 bases: TGTGCCAGCAGTGAGGTCGGGGGGCTGTACACTGAAGCTTTCTTT. Translated: CASSEVGGLYTEAFF.

This clonotype was detected many times. V is TRBV20-1 and J is TRBJ2-5, with D perhaps TRBD2 (7 bases). Germline V gene sequence: CDR1 DFQATT, CDR2 SNEGSKA (reference sequence). Between the trimmed V and J ends, which lost 3 bases and 5 bases, there was a span of 10 bases. The CDR3 length is 12 residues. CDR3: CSASGGRETQYF. CDR3 in DNA: TGCAGTGCTAGCGGGGGGCGGGAGACCCAGTACTTC.

This clonotype was recorded at least ten times. This chain connects TRBV4-1 to TRBJ1-1, with 8 nucleotides matching TRBD1. CDR1 MGHRA and CDR2 YSYEKL come from the germline V gene. V shed 0 bases, J shed 6 bases, and the junction held 9 bases outside the gene matches. The CDR3 covers 16 residues. CDR3 bases: TGCGCCAGCAGCCAAGATCTCTCCGACAGGGGTGCTGAAGCTTTCTTT. This gives the protein CASSQDLSDRGAEAFF.

This clonotype came up many times. This chain's CDR3 is CATSRELGGRNQPQHF. CDR3 nucleotide sequence: TGTGCCACCAGCAGAGAGCTCGGCGGGCGGAATCAGCCCCAGCATTTT. The chain links TRBV15 to TRBJ1-5; D gene uncertain. The CDR3 extends over 16 amino acids. Trimming took off 0 bases at V and 4 bases at J, with 13 bases between the two ends. CDR1 LNHNV and CDR2 YYDKDF come from the germline V gene (reference sequence).

This clonotype occurred many times. The chain links TRBV28 to TRBJ2-2; possible D gene TRBD2, 5 bases. The CDR3 extends over 13 amino acids. From germline, CDR1 is MDHEN and CDR2 SYDVKM. The germline V and J ends were trimmed by 3 bases and 5 bases, with 7 bases remaining between them. The CDR3 region is CASSLTITGELFF. CDR3 DNA sequence: TGTGCCAGCAGTTTGACTATTACCGGGGAGCTGTTTTTT.

This clonotype was counted many times. In DNA, the CDR3 is TGTGCCAGCAGTGAAGGCGGGACAACGAACACTGAAGCTTTCTTT. Amino acids: CASSEGGTTNTEAFF. V gene TRBV27 combines with J gene TRBJ1-1; the D gene is possibly TRBD1 (6 bases). Germline lookup yields CDR1 MNHEY and CDR2 SMNVEV (reference sequence). Trimming pared 5 bases from V and 1 base from J, leaving 14 bases between. The length of the CDR3 is 15 residues.

The CDR3 DNA is TGTGCTAGTGGTCCCCCAGGGGCCTACGAGCAGTACTTC. Translation gives CASGPPGAYEQYF. V gene TRBV12-5 combines with J gene TRBJ2-7; tentative D call: TRBD1 (6 bases). The CDR3 spans 13 residues. CDR1 is LGHNT and CDR2 is FRNRAP in the germline V gene. The ends were cut back, 5 bases at V and 2 bases at J, with 10 bases in the middle.

This clonotype was seen at least ten times. The CDR3 is CASRPPGHLNTGELFF. CDR3 in DNA: TGTGCCAGTAGACCCCCGGGACACCTAAACACCGGGGAGCTGTTTTTT. The V call is TRBV19, the J call TRBJ2-2; D is possibly TRBD1 (6 bases). The V and J ends lost 6 bases and 2 bases respectively, with 16 bases between them. Germline V gives CDR1 LNHDA, CDR2 SQIVND (reference sequence). The CDR3 is 16 amino acids. The whole variable domain, filled in from reference TRBV19 and TRBJ2-2, reads DGGITQSPKYLFRKEGQNVTLSCEQNLNHDAMYWYRQDPGQGLRLIYYSQIVNDFQKGDIAEGYSVSREKKESFPLTVTSAQKNPTAFYLCASRPPGHLNTGELFFGEGSRLTVL.

This sequence joins TRBV12-3 or TRBV12-4 and TRBJ1-1; 8 nucleotides agree with TRBD1. The CDR3 totals 15 residues. Losses at the gene ends were 6 bases for V and 0 bases for J; bases not matched to a gene: 6. The CDR3 region is CASRRTGTMNTEAFF. The CDR3 region has the DNA TGTGCCAGCAGGAGGACAGGGACAATGAACACTGAAGCTTTCTTT.

This clonotype has ten or more counts. The rearrangement joins TRBV12-3 or TRBV12-4 to TRBJ1-2; TRBD1 is a possible D gene (5 bases). The CDR3 is 14 residues long. V lost 6 bases and J 2 bases, leaving 13 bases between the germline ends. The CDR3 protein is CASRQDGWNYGYTF. CDR3 bases: TGTGCCAGCAGACAGGACGGTTGGAACTATGGCTACACCTTC.

There are many counts of this clonotype. The V call is TRBV12-3 or TRBV12-4, the J call TRBJ1-2; D ambiguous. This CDR3 contains 14 residues. The V and J ends lost 2 bases and 4 bases respectively, with 11 bases between them. This chain's CDR3 is CASSLSGPPYGYTF. The CDR3 DNA sequence: TGTGCCAGCAGTTTAAGTGGACCGCCCTATGGCTACACCTTC.

This clonotype was found a few times. V is TRBV9 and J is TRBJ2-2; the match to TRBD1 covers 9 bases. The V gene's germline CDR1 is SGDLS and CDR2 YYNGEE. CDR3 length: 16 residues. Trimming cost V 3 bases and J 2 bases; bases outside gene matches: 5. The CDR3 is CASSERDRANTGELFF. In nucleotides, the CDR3 is TGTGCCAGCAGCGAGAGGGACAGGGCTAACACCGGGGAGCTGTTTTTT. The entire variable domain, with the rest obtained from reference TRBV9 and TRBJ2-2, is as follows: DSGVTQTPKHLITATGQRVTLRCSPRSGDLSVYWYQQSLDQGLQFLIQYYNGEERAKGNILERFSAQQFPDLHSELNLSSLELGDSALYFCASSERDRANTGELFFGEGSRLTVL.

V and J are TRBV19 and TRBJ1-1; D not resolved. With 2 bases removed from V and 6 bases from J, the gap between germline ends came to 16 bases. This CDR3 contains 15 residues. CDR1 is LNHDA, CDR2 SQIVND, per germline (reference sequence). DNA for the CDR3: TGTGCCAGTAGTATAACAGTTGGTGTTAGTTCTGAAGCTTTCTTT. This codes for CASSITVGVSSEAFF.

This clonotype was observed at least ten times. The J gene is TRBJ1-1, the V gene TRBV6-1; D not resolved. Germline V gives CDR1 MNHNS, CDR2 SASEGT. The CDR3 has 14 residues. V lost 7 bases to trimming and J lost 3 bases, with 15 bases between them. The chain's CDR3 is CASTPDSADTEAFF. CDR3 bases: TGTGCCAGCACCCCGGACTCAGCGGACACTGAAGCTTTCTTT.

About this clonotype itself: A much larger clone differs from this one at a single base, so this may be a read error. The rearrangement joins TRBV6-4 to TRBJ1-1; D is uncertain. The CDR3 has 13 amino acids. In germline, CDR1 is MRHNA, CDR2 SNTAGT. The DNA for the CDR3 is TGTGCCAGCAATAATTACAGATACACTGAATCTTTCTTT. Its translation: CASNNYRYTESFF.

This clonotype was detected ten times or more. The gene calls are TRBV2 and TRBJ2-7, with TRBD1 matching 7 bases. V lost 8 bases, J lost 3 bases, and 7 bases stayed unmatched. The CDR3 loop spans 13 amino acids. Looked up from germline, CDR1 is SNHLY and CDR2 is FYNNEI. The CDR3 region has the DNA TGTGCCAGCGCCGGGACAGAGTTCTACGAGCAGTACTTC. Translated: CASAGTEFYEQYF. The complete variable domain, with remaining parts taken from reference TRBV2 and TRBJ2-7, reads EPEVTQTPSHQVTQMGQEVILRCVPISNHLYFYWYRQILGQKVEFLVSFYNNEISEKSEIFDDQFSVERPDGSNFTLKIRSTKLEDSAMYFCASAGTEFYEQYFGPGTRLTVT.

This clonotype has at least ten counts. The V and J genes are TRBV19 and TRBJ1-2; unclear D gene. The germline V and J ends were trimmed by 6 bases and 4 bases, with 12 bases remaining between them. Germline V gene data show CDR1 as LNHDA and CDR2 as SQIVND (reference sequence). This CDR3 is 13 amino acids long. CDR3 nucleotides: TGTGCCAGTAGGGGTACAGCTGTCTATGGCTACACCTTC. It is translated as CASRGTAVYGYTF.

Many counts were recorded for this clonotype. This chain connects TRBV19 to TRBJ1-5, with TRBD1 identical over 9 bases. V was pared by 1 base and J by 5 bases, with 9 bases of the junction left unmatched. This CDR3 comprises 17 residues. Germline CDR1 and CDR2: LNHDA and SQIVND (reference sequence). CDR3 sequence (DNA): TGTGCCAGTAGTATAGCAAGGAGGACAGGGGTGTATCAGCCCCAGCATTTT. It yields the protein CASSIARRTGVYQPQHF.

On this clonotype: Its ends do not fully match the called genes, so a read error is possible. The J gene is TRBJ2-5, the V gene TRBV7-8; D unclear. In germline, CDR1 is SGHVS, CDR2 FQNEAQ. This CDR3 has 15 amino acids. DNA for the CDR3: TGTGCCAGCAGCTTAGCGCTCGGAAACCAAGAGACCAAGTACTTC. Protein: CASSLALGNQETKYF.